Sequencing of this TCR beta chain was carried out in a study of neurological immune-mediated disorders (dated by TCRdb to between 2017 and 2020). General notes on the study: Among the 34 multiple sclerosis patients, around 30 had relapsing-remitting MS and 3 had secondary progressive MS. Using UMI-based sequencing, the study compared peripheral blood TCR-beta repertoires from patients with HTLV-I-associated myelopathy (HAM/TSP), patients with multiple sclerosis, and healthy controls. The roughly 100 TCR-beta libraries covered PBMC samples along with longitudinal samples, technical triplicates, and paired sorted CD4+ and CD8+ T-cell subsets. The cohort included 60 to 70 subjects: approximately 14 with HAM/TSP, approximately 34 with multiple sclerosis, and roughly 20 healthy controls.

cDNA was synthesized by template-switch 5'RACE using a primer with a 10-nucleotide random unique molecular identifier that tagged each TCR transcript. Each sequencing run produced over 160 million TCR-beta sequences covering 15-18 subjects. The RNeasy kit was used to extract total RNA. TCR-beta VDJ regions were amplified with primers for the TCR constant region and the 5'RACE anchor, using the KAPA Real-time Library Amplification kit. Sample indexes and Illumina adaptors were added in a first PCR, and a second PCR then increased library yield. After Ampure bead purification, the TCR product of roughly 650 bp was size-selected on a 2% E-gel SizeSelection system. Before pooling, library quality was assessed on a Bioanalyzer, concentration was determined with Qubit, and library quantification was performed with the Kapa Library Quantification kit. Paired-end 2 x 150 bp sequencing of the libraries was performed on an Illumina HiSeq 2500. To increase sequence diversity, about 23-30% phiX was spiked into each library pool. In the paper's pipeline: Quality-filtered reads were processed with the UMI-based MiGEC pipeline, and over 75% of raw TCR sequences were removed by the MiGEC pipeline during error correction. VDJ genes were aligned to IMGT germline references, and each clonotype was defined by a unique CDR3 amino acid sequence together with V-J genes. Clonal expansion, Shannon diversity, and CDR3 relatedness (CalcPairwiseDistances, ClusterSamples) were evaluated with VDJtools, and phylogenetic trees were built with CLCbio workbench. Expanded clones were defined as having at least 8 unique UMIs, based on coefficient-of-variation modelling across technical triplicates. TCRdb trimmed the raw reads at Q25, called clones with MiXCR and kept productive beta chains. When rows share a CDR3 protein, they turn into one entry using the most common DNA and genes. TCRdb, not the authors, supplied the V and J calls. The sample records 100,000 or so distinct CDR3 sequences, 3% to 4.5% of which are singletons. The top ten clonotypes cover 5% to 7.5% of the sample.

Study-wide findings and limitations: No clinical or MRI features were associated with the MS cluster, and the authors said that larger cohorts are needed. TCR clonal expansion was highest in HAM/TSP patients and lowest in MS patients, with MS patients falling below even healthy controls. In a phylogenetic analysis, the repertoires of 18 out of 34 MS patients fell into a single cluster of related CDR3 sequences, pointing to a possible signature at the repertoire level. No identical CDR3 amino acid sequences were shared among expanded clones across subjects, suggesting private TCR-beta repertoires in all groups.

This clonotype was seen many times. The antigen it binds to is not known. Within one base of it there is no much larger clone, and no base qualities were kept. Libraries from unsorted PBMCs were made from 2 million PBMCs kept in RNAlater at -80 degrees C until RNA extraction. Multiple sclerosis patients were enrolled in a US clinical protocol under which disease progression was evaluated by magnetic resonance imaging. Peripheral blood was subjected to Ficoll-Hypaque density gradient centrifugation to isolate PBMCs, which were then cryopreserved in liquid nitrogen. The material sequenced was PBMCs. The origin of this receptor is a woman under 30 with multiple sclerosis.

The DNA sequence is given as TGTGCCAGCAGCCAGGACGGGCGAGGGAATCAGCCCCAGCATTTT. Its translation reads: CASSQDGRGNQPQHF. The chain is assembled from TRBV7-3 and TRBJ1-5; a confident D gene designation cannot be given. Taken from cysteine to phenylalanine, the CDR3 has 15 residues. Of the read, only the CDR3 DNA is kept; its 45 bases are in frame from base 1. The germline V gene gives CDR1 as SGHTA and CDR2 as FQGTGA. The junction shows trimming of 5 bases on V and 4 bases on J, plus 15 bases between the germline ends.